The rows below give T cell receptor beta chains drawn from one sample of a study of T cells expressing NK-cell markers. From the 5' RACE reads, TCRdb lists one entry per CDR3 protein and no DNA. This table holds around 260,000 distinct CDR3 sequences. Source material: blood T cells: a sorted CD56 or NKG2C T cell subset, CD4+ or CD8+ T cells, or bulk PBMC T cells (not recorded which). These receptors all stem from a woman between 18 and 75 years old in good health. Each CDR3 is given with its conserved first and last residue.

j_call	v_call	cdr3_aa
TRBJ2-7	TRBV30	CAWSTDYEQYF
TRBJ1-5	TRBV25-1	CASSETWDQPQHF
TRBJ1-1	TRBV12-3/TRBV12-4	CASSKDRAARDTEAFF
TRBJ2-2	TRBV20-1	CSAKDRMNTGELFF
TRBJ2-1	TRBV5-6	CASSLRSFEQFF
TRBJ1-1	TRBV5-1	CASSLTVNTEAFF
TRBJ1-6	TRBV25-1	CASSEARGASYNSPLHF
TRBJ2-3	TRBV11-3	CASSLRVAGPTDTQYF
TRBJ1-4	TRBV12-3/TRBV12-4	CASSQSRMGEKLFF
TRBJ2-7	TRBV30	CAYTRTSPYEQYF
TRBJ2-1	TRBV20-1	CSARDRRGYYNEQFF
TRBJ2-3	TRBV2	CASRGTSGNTDTQYF
TRBJ2-1	TRBV10-3	CAISPLKDRSYNEQFF
TRBJ1-1	TRBV7-3	CASSLTGTGSFRNTEAFF
TRBJ2-1	TRBV30	CAWRLRGGFPYNEQFF
TRBJ2-7	TRBV29-1	CSVELGGTYEQYF
TRBJ1-1	TRBV28	CASSLPDRGKAFF
TRBJ2-5	TRBV29-1	CSASPGGLQETQYF
TRBJ1-2	TRBV7-9	CASSRTPGSHGYTF